The 23 T cell receptor beta chains reported below all come from one sample, sequenced in a study of a mutant IDH1 vaccine in newly diagnosed glioma. Antigens of these TCRs are unknown. The time point denotes: week 35, safety follow-up. It was 300 ug of mutant IDH1 20-mer peptide that made up each vaccine dose, given with topical imiquimod. Sequencing used immunoSEQ multiplex PCR; TCRdb keeps in-frame clones, though not all of them. Counted here are about 32,000 clones, 81% occurring once; the ten biggest clones make up over 15%. This sample comprised PBMCs, obtained from a glioma patient whose treatment included an IDH1 peptide vaccine. The receptor source for this set is a man aged 25 to 40 with glioma.

This CDR3 reads CASSLAVGANVLTF. The CDR3 region has the DNA TGCGCCAGCAGCTTGGCGGTGGGGGCCAACGTCCTGACTTTC. The gene calls are TRBV5-1 and TRBJ2-6; D not resolved. The CDR3 has 14 residues. Germline CDR1 and CDR2: SGHRS and YFSETQ. V lost 0 bases to trimming and J lost 4 bases, with 5 bases between them.

The gene calls are TRBV2 and TRBJ1-3, with 8 bases lining up with TRBD1. CDR1 SNHLY and CDR2 FYNNEI come from the germline V gene. Trimming cost V 0 bases and J 4 bases; bases outside gene matches: 2. This CDR3 has 15 residues. The CDR3 DNA reads TGTGCCAGCAGTGAAGCGAGGACAGGGGGAAACACCATATATTTT. This sequence encodes CASSEARTGGNTIYF.

The V and J genes are TRBV6-1 and TRBJ1-5; D not certain. V was shortened by 7 bases and J by 4 bases, with 14 bases between the two germline ends. The CDR3 contains 14 residues. Germline V gene sequence: CDR1 MNHNS, CDR2 SASEGT. CDR3 loop: CASIRTASNQPQHF. CDR3 DNA: TGTGCCAGCATCAGGACGGCCTCGAATCAGCCCCAGCATTTT.

In DNA form, the CDR3 reads TGCAGCGTAGCCACAGGGGTAGATCAGCCCCAGCATTTT. Translated: CSVATGVDQPQHF. The V and J genes are TRBV29-1 and TRBJ1-5; 7 bases fit TRBD1. The CDR3 loop spans 13 amino acids. With V trimmed by 6 bases and J by 5 bases, 7 bases remained unmatched. Germline V CDR1 and CDR2: SQVTM, ANQGSEA.

J is TRBJ2-5 and V is TRBV4-1; 7 positions agree with TRBD2. This CDR3 contains 16 residues. With 6 bases clipped from V and 2 bases from J, the junction kept 12 bases outside the gene matches. CDR1 MGHRA and CDR2 YSYEKL come from the germline V gene. CDR3 sequence (DNA): TGCGCCAGCAGACCCCTAGGGAGGGCGGGGCAAGAGACCCAGTACTTC. It codes for CASRPLGRAGQETQYF.

The V and J genes are TRBV9 and TRBJ2-5, with D perhaps being TRBD1 or TRBD2 (6 bases each). With 0 bases removed from V and 5 bases from J, the gap between germline ends came to 8 bases. This CDR3 contains 13 residues. The germline gives CDR1 SGDLS, CDR2 YYNGEE. The CDR3 DNA reads TGTGCCAGCAGCGTAGGAGGGGGGGAGACCCAGTACTTC. Protein: CASSVGGGETQYF.

In DNA form, the CDR3 reads TGTGCCAGCTCACCACCGAGCAGGGTCGATGGCTACACCTTC. Its translation is CASSPPSRVDGYTF. The rearrangement uses TRBV18 and TRBJ1-2; D perhaps matches TRBD1 (5 bases). Trimming stripped 0 bases from V and 6 bases from J, with 11 bases between. The CDR3 has 14 amino acids. CDR1 is KGHSH and CDR2 is LQKENI in the germline V gene.

The chain couples TRBV30 to TRBJ1-1; TRBD1 agrees at 8 bases. Per germline, CDR1 GTSNPN and CDR2 SVGIG (reference sequence). This CDR3 has 13 amino acids. Trimming at V came to 7 bases and at J to 3 bases, leaving 7 bases not matched to a gene. The CDR3 DNA is TGTGCCTTCTCAGGGGGCGGTTACACTGAAGCTTTCTTT. This codes for CAFSGGGYTEAFF.

V usage is TRBV5-1 and J usage is TRBJ1-6; 10 positions match TRBD1. This CDR3 region has 17 residues. Trimming removed 4 bases from V and 7 bases from J; junction bases left unmatched: 11. Germline V gives CDR1 SGHRS, CDR2 YFSETQ. The CDR3, as DNA: TGCGCCAGCAGCCCAGGGACAGGGGACAACCCAAATTCACCCCTCCACTTT. It encodes CASSPGTGDNPNSPLHF. Full variable domain (rest looked up from reference TRBV5-1 and TRBJ1-6): KAGVTQTPRYLIKTRGQQVTLSCSPISGHRSVSWYQQTPGQGLQFLFEYFSETQRNKGNFPGRFSGRQFSNSRSEMNVSTLELGDSALYLCASSPGTGDNPNSPLHFGNGTRLTVT.

The rearrangement uses TRBV11-2 and TRBJ2-7; tentative D call: TRBD1 (6 bases). The ends were cut back, 5 bases at V and 2 bases at J, with 19 bases in the middle. The CDR3 contains 16 residues. Germline V CDR1 and CDR2: SGHAT, FQNNGV. Here the CDR3 DNA reads TGTGCCAGCAGCCCCTTCGGGCAGGGGCCTACCTACGAGCAGTACTTC. Protein: CASSPFGQGPTYEQYF.

CDR3 region: CASSYSVRGNYGYTF. The CDR3 nucleotides read TGTGCCAGCAGTTACTCGGTCAGGGGGAACTATGGCTACACCTTC. V and J are TRBV6-5 and TRBJ1-2; 7 positions match TRBD1. This CDR3 is built from 15 residues. CDR1 and CDR2 from the germline V gene are MNHEY and SVGAGI. With 0 bases clipped from V and 2 bases from J, the junction kept 3 bases outside the gene matches.

The chain couples TRBV30 to TRBJ2-3; D possibly corresponds to TRBD1 (5 bases). The CDR3 extends over 14 amino acids. Trimming removed 1 base from V and 1 base from J, with 9 bases in between. Germline V CDR1 and CDR2: GTSNPN, SVGIG (reference sequence). The DNA for the CDR3 is TGTGCCTGGAGTGAGGGGATGGGCACAGATACGCAGTATTTT. Its translation is CAWSEGMGTDTQYF.

This chain connects TRBV11-1 to TRBJ1-4; D is uncertain. Germline V gene sequence: CDR1 SGHAT, CDR2 FQDESV (reference sequence). The V end was cut by 2 bases, the J end by 3 bases, with 4 bases between. The CDR3 is 13 residues long. The CDR3 region is CASSLSPNEKLFF. The CDR3 bases are TGTGCCAGCAGCTTATCCCCTAATGAAAAACTGTTTTTT.

The CDR3 DNA reads TGCAGCGTTGAGTATGGGACGCTCTACGGCTACACCTTC. This encodes CSVEYGTLYGYTF. The gene calls are TRBV29-1 and TRBJ1-2, with a possible D match to TRBD1 (5 bases). Per the germline V gene, CDR1 is SQVTM and CDR2 is ANQGSEA. The CDR3 has 13 residues. The V gene lost 3 bases and the J gene lost 8 bases, with 16 bases spanning the gap.

This clone appeared a few times. The chain employs TRBV6-1 and TRBJ1-2; D perhaps matches TRBD1 (5 bases). CDR1 is MNHNS and CDR2 is SASEGT in the germline V gene. There are 12 residues in the CDR3. The germline V and J ends were trimmed by 7 bases and 8 bases, with 14 bases remaining between them. DNA for the CDR3: TGTGCCAGCAAGCTGACAGACAGCGGCTACACCTTC. Protein: CASKLTDSGYTF.

The chain has TRBV6-1 and TRBJ1-5, with 9 bases identical to TRBD1. The CDR3 is made up of 15 amino acids. The J segment lost 5 bases and the V segment lost 4 bases, leaving 6 bases of the junction unmatched. Germline V gene lookup returns CDR1 MNHNS and CDR2 SASEGT. CDR3 sequence: CASSARDRAYQPQHF. CDR3 coding DNA: TGTGCCAGCAGTGCCCGGGACAGGGCCTATCAGCCCCAGCATTTT.

The chain recombines TRBV6-6 with TRBJ2-2, with TRBD2 matching 10 bases. With V trimmed by 8 bases and J by 3 bases, 6 bases remained unmatched. The germline CDR1 and CDR2 sequences are MNHNY and SVGAGI (reference sequence). CDR3 length: 15 residues. CDR3 protein: CASSSGLADTGELFF. As DNA, the CDR3 is TGTGCCAGCTCGAGTGGACTAGCGGACACCGGGGAGCTGTTTTTT.

The chain links TRBV11-2 to TRBJ2-7; 8 nucleotides align to TRBD1. V shed 0 bases, J shed 3 bases, and the junction held 4 bases outside the gene matches. The CDR3 sequence is 15 residues long. Germline V gene sequence: CDR1 SGHAT, CDR2 FQNNGV. The CDR3 nucleotides read TGTGCCAGCAGCTTAGATGACAGGGGTATCTACGAGCAGTACTTC. Amino acids: CASSLDDRGIYEQYF.

This chain uses TRBV29-1 with TRBJ2-5, with 11 bases matching TRBD1. V dropped 6 bases and J dropped 4; count of bases not matched to a gene: 4. The CDR3 runs to 13 residues. CDR1 and CDR2 from the germline V gene are SQVTM and ANQGSEA. The CDR3 nucleotides read TGCAGCGTACGGACAGGGGGCGGAGAGACCCAGTACTTC. It yields the protein CSVRTGGGETQYF.

The gene calls are TRBV2 and TRBJ1-5; 7 bases are a match to TRBD1. The CDR3 spans 16 residues. Germline V lookup: CDR1 SNHLY, CDR2 FYNNEI. Trimming at V came to 0 bases and at J to 3 bases, leaving 5 bases not matched to a gene. The CDR3 protein is CASSEALGQFNQPQHF. The CDR3 bases are TGTGCCAGCAGTGAAGCGCTGGGACAGTTCAATCAGCCCCAGCATTTT.

The chain combines TRBV12-5 with TRBJ2-7, with 10 bases aligning to TRBD2. The trim removed 3 bases at V and 0 bases at J, leaving 2 bases unmatched. The CDR3 is 15 residues long. Looked up from germline, CDR1 is LGHNT and CDR2 is FRNRAP. The CDR3 is CASGLTSGASYEQYF. The CDR3 DNA is TGTGCTAGTGGTTTAACTAGCGGGGCCTCCTACGAGCAGTACTTC.

The chain carries TRBV4-2 and TRBJ2-1; 9 bases line up with TRBD2. Trimming removed 2 bases from V and 5 bases from J; junction bases left unmatched: 4. CDR3 length equals 15 residues. Looked up from germline, CDR1 is LGHNA and CDR2 is YNFKEQ. The CDR3 DNA reads TGTGCCAGCAGCCAAAGAGGACTAGCGAACAATGAGCAGTTCTTC. This gives the protein CASSQRGLANNEQFF.

The rearrangement uses TRBV18 and TRBJ2-6; D is unclear. This CDR3 is built from 15 residues. The V gene's germline CDR1 is KGHSH and CDR2 LQKENI. Deletions cut 3 bases from V and 2 bases from J, with 8 bases between. The CDR3 here is CASSPPAPGANVLTF. The CDR3, as DNA: TGTGCCAGCTCACCCCCCGCCCCTGGGGCCAACGTCCTGACTTTC.